Each of the 10 T cell receptor beta chains below was sequenced from the same sample in a study of a mutant IDH1 vaccine in newly diagnosed glioma. Time point specified: week 11, during vaccination. One vaccine dose held 300 ug of mutant IDH1 20-mer peptide and came with topical imiquimod. These receptors have no identified antigens. Libraries were prepared by immunoSEQ multiplex PCR; TCRdb keeps only in-frame clonotypes and omits some of them. The sample comprises tens of thousands of clones, roughly 85% of which are singletons, and over 7% rests with the top ten. Sequencing used PBMCs, obtained from a glioma patient whose treatment included an IDH1 peptide vaccine. The origin of the receptors is a man aged 35-49 years with glioma.

The rearrangement links TRBV7-9 to TRBJ2-5, with D perhaps TRBD2 (6 bases). The CDR3 loop spans 14 amino acids. Germline V lookup: CDR1 SEHNR, CDR2 FQNEAQ (reference sequence). Trimming took 4 bases from V and 0 from J, leaving 9 bases between them. The CDR3 region is CASSSRDYQETQYF. The CDR3 DNA sequence: TGTGCCAGCAGCTCCCGGGACTACCAAGAGACCCAGTACTTC.

The chain uses TRBV7-8 and TRBJ1-5; unclear D gene. The CDR3 is 15 amino acids. Germline V gene lookup returns CDR1 SGHVS and CDR2 FQNEAQ. V lost 4 bases, J lost 1 base, and 11 bases lay in between. CDR3 residues: CASSSHQASNQPQHF. Here the CDR3 DNA reads TGTGCCAGCAGCTCCCATCAGGCGAGCAATCAGCCCCAGCATTTT.

The rearrangement uses TRBV7-9 and TRBJ1-1, with 11 positions matching TRBD1. V trimming: 5 bases; J trimming: 4 bases; junction bases outside the gene matches: 6. CDR3 length: 15 residues. Germline CDR1 reads SEHNR; CDR2 reads FQNEAQ (reference sequence). The CDR3 spells CASSTTDRGLTEAFF. The DNA for the CDR3 is TGTGCCAGCAGCACCACGGACAGGGGGCTCACTGAAGCTTTCTTT.

The chain uses TRBV18 and TRBJ1-3, with D unresolved. Germline CDR1 and CDR2: KGHSH and LQKENI. The germline V and J ends were trimmed by 3 bases and 0 bases, with 12 bases remaining between them. This CDR3 has 16 residues. CDR3 in amino acids: CASSPTQAYSGNTIYF. The CDR3 nucleotides read TGTGCCAGCTCACCGACTCAGGCTTACTCTGGAAACACCATATATTTT.

This clone was detected a few times. The DNA of the CDR3 is TGCGCCAGCAGCCTGCGGGCGCTCCAGGGAACTACCGGGGGGGAGCTGTTTTTT. This encodes CASSLRALQGTTGGELFF. V gene TRBV4-3 combines with J gene TRBJ2-2; D is tentatively TRBD1 or TRBD2 (5 bases each). CDR1 is LGHNA, CDR2 YSLEER, per germline. Trimming took 4 bases from V and 8 from J, leaving 26 bases between them. The CDR3 contains 18 residues.

This chain links TRBV25-1 with TRBJ2-5; D unclear. Trimming removed 3 bases from V and 3 bases from J, with 5 bases in between. Per the germline V gene, CDR1 is MGHDK and CDR2 is SYGVNS. CDR3 length equals 12 residues. The CDR3 DNA sequence: TGTGCCAGCAGTGAGGTGGAAGAGACCCAGTACTTC. Translated: CASSEVEETQYF.

This clone was seen a handful of times. The genes are TRBV14 and TRBJ2-5, with unresolved D. The CDR3 length is 14 residues. Germline V gives CDR1 SGHDN, CDR2 FVKESK. V was clipped by 5 bases and J by 2 bases, with 12 bases between them. The CDR3: CASSARPQQETQYF. The DNA for the CDR3 is TGTGCCAGCAGCGCTCGGCCACAGCAAGAGACCCAGTACTTC. The complete variable domain, with remaining parts taken from reference TRBV14 and TRBJ2-5, reads EAGVTQFPSHSVIEKGQTVTLRCDPISGHDNLYWYRRVMGKEIKFLLHFVKESKQDESGMPNNRFLAERTGGTYSTLKVQPAELEDSGVYFCASSARPQQETQYFGPGTRLLVL.

This clone was seen only once. The chain carries TRBV7-6 and TRBJ2-7, with D perhaps matching TRBD1 (5 bases). The V end lost 5 bases, the J end lost 4 bases, and 12 bases lay between the germline ends. Per germline, CDR1 SGHVS and CDR2 FNYEAQ. This CDR3 is 13 amino acids long. In DNA form, the CDR3 reads TGTGCCAGCAGCGTGGCCCAGGGTTACGAGCAGTACGTC. It codes for CASSVAQGYEQYV.

CDR3 in DNA: TGTGCCAGCAGTTACAGGGAAGGGTATGGCTACACCTTC. This translates into CASSYREGYGYTF. This rearrangement joins TRBV6-5 to TRBJ1-2; D not certain. This CDR3 region has 13 residues. Germline assignment: CDR1 MNHEY and CDR2 SVGAGI. Trimming took off 2 bases at V and 5 bases at J, with 9 bases between the two ends.

The V gene is TRBV19, the J gene TRBJ2-5, with a tentative D call TRBD1 (6 bases). V dropped 5 bases and J dropped 1 base, with 14 bases sitting between them. CDR1 LNHDA and CDR2 SQIVND come from the germline V gene (reference sequence). CDR3 length: 15 amino acids. For the CDR3, the DNA is TGTGCCAGTAGTCAAACAGGGAAGGCCCAAGAGACCCAGTACTTC. As protein: CASSQTGKAQETQYF.